A selection of T cell receptor beta chains follows, all from one sample in a study of shared clonotypes between healthy human individuals. Assay used: immunoSEQ multiplex PCR; TCRdb lists only in-frame clones, some missing. In the table there are hundreds of thousands of clones, roughly 96% of which are singletons. The specimen was naive CD8+ T cells sorted from blood. The receptors were gathered from a woman between 25 and 40 years old in good health. CDR3s include the opening cysteine and the closing phenylalanine or tryptophan. Each record gives: J gene, V gene, clone size, D gene, CDR3 protein, CDR3 DNA. D genes are given only for firm matches. Where a row states a size, it is once, few, many or the class of an expanded clone; other rows omit it.

TRBJ2-1	TRBV27	.	TRBD2	CASSHGTSGSSYNEQFF	TGTGCCAGCAGTCACGGGACTAGCGGGAGCTCCTACAATGAGCAGTTCTTC
TRBJ2-4	TRBV7-9	.	TRBD2	CASSYPPGGRAATKNIQYF	TGTGCCAGCAGCTATCCCCCTGGCGGGAGGGCCGCGACCAAAAACATTCAGTACTTC
TRBJ1-1	TRBV29-1	.	.	CSVGGGTEAFF	TGCAGCGTTGGGGGGGGGACTGAAGCTTTCTTT
TRBJ2-1	TRBV6-6	.	TRBD2	CASSYVAGGRYNEQFF	TGTGCCAGCAGTTACGTAGCGGGAGGAAGATACAATGAGCAGTTCTTC
TRBJ2-7	TRBV6-1	.	.	CASGGYYEQYF	TGTGCCAGCGGCGGATACTACGAGCAGTACTTC
TRBJ2-7	TRBV5-5	.	.	CASSMDSAPSYEQYF	TGTGCCAGCAGCATGGACAGTGCCCCCTCCTACGAGCAGTACTTC
TRBJ2-7	TRBV6-5	.	.	CASSYQGLGVGEQYF	TGTGCCAGCAGTTACCAGGGGTTAGGTGTGGGCGAGCAGTACTTC
TRBJ2-5	TRBV4-1	.	TRBD1	CASSQGSLTGGETQYF	TGCGCCAGCAGCCAAGGGTCCCTCACAGGGGGGGAGACCCAGTACTTC
TRBJ1-5	TRBV7-8	.	TRBD1	CASSLGGGFNQPQHF	TGTGCCAGCAGCTTAGGAGGGGGCTTCAATCAGCCCCAGCATTTT
TRBJ2-5	TRBV28	.	TRBD2	CASRLAGGQETQYF	TGTGCCAGCAGGTTAGCGGGAGGGCAAGAGACCCAGTACTTC
TRBJ2-1	TRBV14	.	.	CASSPRQGLYNEQFF	TGTGCCAGCAGCCCCCGCCAGGGACTCTACAATGAGCAGTTCTTC
TRBJ1-1	TRBV13	.	.	CASSLVLNEAFF	TGTGCCAGCAGCTTAGTATTGAATGAAGCTTTCTTT
TRBJ2-1	TRBV27	.	.	CASSFSHNEQFF	TGTGCCAGCAGTTTTTCGCACAATGAGCAGTTCTTC
TRBJ1-1	TRBV4-1	.	.	CASSQVLQGREAFF	TGCGCCAGCAGCCAAGTTCTCCAGGGGCGAGAAGCTTTCTTT
TRBJ2-1	TRBV7-8	.	.	CASRSPGGEAYNEQFF	TGTGCCAGCAGATCTCCAGGCGGGGAAGCATACAATGAGCAGTTCTTC
TRBJ2-1	TRBV6-1	.	.	CASSEDTFPYNEQFF	TGTGCCAGCAGTGAAGATACTTTCCCCTACAATGAGCAGTTCTTC
TRBJ2-5	TRBV7-9	once	.	CASSPYLGGLETQYF	TGTGCCAGCAGCCCCTACCTTGGGGGGTTGGAGACCCAGTACTTC
TRBJ2-7	TRBV15	.	.	CATSMAEGYEQYF	TGTGCCACCAGCATGGCCGAGGGGTACGAGCAGTACTTC
TRBJ2-7	TRBV27	.	TRBD2	CASSLGRVYEQYF	TGTGCCAGCAGTTTAGGGAGGGTCTACGAGCAGTACTTC
TRBJ2-7	TRBV5-6	few	.	CASSFSVSEQYF	TGTGCCAGCAGCTTCTCCGTTTCCGAGCAGTACTTC
TRBJ1-5	TRBV2	.	.	CASSPDGARNQPQHF	TGTGCCAGCAGTCCCGATGGGGCGCGGAATCAGCCCCAGCATTTT
TRBJ2-7	TRBV5-1	.	.	CASSTDSAPYEQYF	TGCGCCAGCAGCACGGACAGTGCGCCCTACGAGCAGTACTTC
TRBJ2-5	TRBV7-9	.	.	CASSSSSSPRETQYF	TGTGCCAGCAGCTCATCGTCCTCACCCCGGGAGACCCAGTACTTC
TRBJ1-4	TRBV28	.	TRBD1	CASSFTGTGSEKLFF	TGTGCCAGCAGTTTTACGGGGACAGGATCCGAAAAACTGTTTTTT
TRBJ2-3	TRBV27	.	.	CASSLLVASTDTQYF	TGTGCCAGCAGTCTACTAGTTGCTAGCACAGATACGCAGTATTTT
TRBJ2-1	TRBV5-1	.	.	CASSLGVARSSYNEQFF	TGCGCCAGCAGCTTGGGAGTGGCGCGAAGCTCCTACAATGAGCAGTTCTTC
TRBJ2-7	TRBV27	.	TRBD2	CASSLKGLEFEQYF	TGTGCCAGCAGTTTGAAGGGACTAGAGTTCGAGCAGTACTTC
TRBJ2-7	TRBV27	.	.	CASSLKGGNSYEQYF	TGTGCCAGCAGTTTAAAGGGTGGGAACTCCTACGAGCAGTACTTC
TRBJ1-1	TRBV6-5	.	.	CASSPGRTEAFF	TGTGCCAGCAGTCCCGGTAGGACTGAAGCTTTCTTT
TRBJ1-2	TRBV28	.	.	CASSLWGRDGYTF	TGTGCCAGCAGTTTGTGGGGCAGGGATGGCTACACCTTC
TRBJ2-7	TRBV29-1	once	.	CSVEDGRRRGQDEQYF	TGCAGCGTTGAAGATGGGAGGCGAAGGGGGCAGGATGAGCAGTACTTC
TRBJ1-1	TRBV28	.	.	CASSLQNPHTEAFF	TGTGCCAGCAGTCTACAGAATCCCCACACTGAAGCTTTCTTT
TRBJ1-5	TRBV28	.	.	CASSHSLDQPQHF	TGTGCCAGCAGTCACAGCCTTGATCAGCCCCAGCATTTT
TRBJ2-2	TRBV6-5	.	.	CASSYSGFTGELFF	TGTGCCAGCAGTTACTCAGGTTTCACCGGGGAGCTGTTTTTT
TRBJ2-1	TRBV7-9	.	TRBD2	CASSGTRSTAVAHNEQFF	TGTGCCAGCAGCGGGACTAGGTCGACCGCCGTGGCCCACAATGAGCAGTTCTTC
TRBJ2-5	TRBV7-8	.	TRBD1	CASSLASPQGAFGETQYF	TGTGCCAGCAGCTTAGCATCCCCCCAGGGGGCATTCGGGGAGACCCAGTACTTC
TRBJ2-1	TRBV6-5	.	.	CASSYSSSNEQFF	TGTGCCAGCAGTTACTCGTCCAGCAATGAGCAGTTCTTC
TRBJ1-1	TRBV27	.	TRBD1	CASSGTGTGKLNTEAFF	TGTGCCAGCAGTGGAACCGGGACAGGGAAGTTAAACACTGAAGCTTTCTTT
TRBJ1-3	TRBV28	.	.	CASRKGLHSGNTIYF	TGTGCCAGCAGAAAGGGACTGCACTCTGGAAACACCATATATTTT
TRBJ2-1	TRBV5-6	.	TRBD2	CASSAGTSPEQFF	TGTGCCAGCAGCGCCGGGACTAGCCCTGAGCAGTTCTTC
TRBJ2-7	TRBV5-1	.	.	CASSLAGSQTYEQYF	TGCGCCAGCAGCTTGGCCGGGAGTCAAACCTACGAGCAGTACTTC
TRBJ2-4	TRBV15	.	TRBD1	CATSRPQGTKNIQYF	TGTGCCACCAGCAGACCACAGGGGACCAAAAACATTCAGTACTTC
TRBJ2-1	TRBV5-4	.	.	CASSLGVSSYNEQFF	TGTGCCAGCAGCCTAGGGGTGAGCTCCTACAATGAGCAGTTCTTC
TRBJ1-1	TRBV19	.	.	CASSTGGTQNTEAFF	TGTGCCAGTAGTACGGGAGGAACACAGAACACTGAAGCTTTCTTT
TRBJ1-6	TRBV4-1	.	.	CASSHPVGGSPLHF	TGCGCCAGCAGCCATCCGGTTGGGGGTTCACCCCTCCACTTT
TRBJ1-1	TRBV14	once	.	CASSQDGVSFEAFF	TGTGCCAGCAGCCAAGATGGGGTGTCTTTTGAAGCTTTCTTT
TRBJ1-1	TRBV19	.	.	CASTLGTQAFF	TGTGCCAGTACCTTGGGGACACAGGCTTTCTTT
TRBJ1-2	TRBV7-9	.	.	CASSARDTTMRGYTF	TGTGCCAGCAGCGCGCGGGACACGACGATGCGGGGCTACACCTTC
TRBJ1-5	TRBV28	.	.	CASRRGYSNQPQHF	TGTGCCAGCCGCAGGGGTTATAGCAATCAGCCCCAGCATTTT
TRBJ2-1	TRBV11-2	.	TRBD2	CASSAEPGLWDEQFF	TGTGCCAGCAGCGCGGAACCGGGACTATGGGATGAGCAGTTCTTC
TRBJ2-2	TRBV19	.	TRBD2	CASRLAGGPGAGELFF	TGTGCCAGTAGACTAGCGGGAGGGCCGGGGGCCGGGGAGCTGTTTTTT